What follows are 29 T cell receptor beta chains derived from one specimen sequenced in a study of Ad26.COV2.S vaccination and SARS-CoV-2 variants (dated by TCRdb to the early 2020s). The time point label, as the study defines it: individuals recovered from natural SARS-CoV-2 infection. Library preparation used the immunoSEQ multiplex PCR assay. TCRdb carries this immuneACCESS record with in-frame sequences only. Its versions omit some clonotypes, under half of them owing to an unresolved V gene in the studies checked, with the rest unexplained. This sample has around 94,000 clones in its table, and around 82% of those were observed once. In total, the top ten clones hold around 15% of the sample. Source: peripheral blood, taken after recovery from COVID-19. These receptors were collected from a human donor who had recovered from COVID-19.

This clone came up once. The rearrangement links TRBV7-2 to TRBJ2-5; D is uncertain. Trimming removed 6 bases from V and 5 bases from J, with 10 bases in between. Germline assignment: CDR1 SGHTA and CDR2 FQGNSA. CDR3 length: 12 amino acids. The chain's CDR3 is CASRQGIETQYF. In DNA, the CDR3 is TGTGCCAGCAGGCAAGGGATTGAGACCCAGTACTTC.

This chain connects TRBV6-2 or TRBV6-3 to TRBJ1-5, with D uncertain. Germline V gene data show CDR1 as MNHEY and CDR2 as SVGEGT. V lost 4 bases and J lost 8, with 9 bases in between. This CDR3 has 12 amino acids. CDR3 loop: CASSLEWKPQHF. The CDR3 DNA is TGTGCCAGCAGTTTGGAGTGGAAGCCCCAGCATTTT.

In its sample, this clone was seen a few times. CDR3 DNA sequence: TGTGCCAGCAGTGAGGGGAGGCCGAACACCGGGGAGCTGTTTTTT. This codes for CASSEGRPNTGELFF. V usage is TRBV2 and J usage is TRBJ2-2; tentative D call: TRBD2 (6 bases). The CDR3 has 15 amino acids. Germline CDR1 SNHLY, CDR2 FYNNEI. V was trimmed by 3 bases and J by 0 bases, leaving 8 bases between them.

This chain connects TRBV7-2 to TRBJ1-5; D remains unclear. The CDR3 is made up of 15 amino acids. Trimming took off 1 base at V and 2 bases at J, with 9 bases between the two ends. The V gene's germline CDR1 is SGHTA and CDR2 FQGNSA. CDR3 DNA: TGTGCCAGCAGCTTAGGCGGGGTAGGCAATCAGCCCCAGCATTTT. Its translation is CASSLGGVGNQPQHF.

The chain is built from TRBV29-1 and TRBJ1-1; D unclear. The CDR3 spans 11 residues. Trimming pared 4 bases from V and 3 bases from J, leaving 6 bases between. The germline V gene encodes CDR1 SQVTM and CDR2 ANQGSEA. CDR3 sequence (DNA): TGCAGCGTTGTGATGTACACTGAAGCTTTCTTT. Protein sequence: CSVVMYTEAFF.

The V call is TRBV4-3, the J call TRBJ2-7; D uncertain. Germline loops: CDR1 LGHNA, CDR2 YSLEER. The germline V and J ends were trimmed by 1 base and 5 bases, with 15 bases remaining between them. CDR3 length equals 15 residues. The DNA of the CDR3 is TGCGCCAGCAGCCAAGGGCGGCAGGCCGGCGACGAGCAGTACTTC. Its protein product is CASSQGRQAGDEQYF.

The CDR3 spells CASSEMSFGGTDTQYF. Written as DNA, the CDR3 is TGTGCCAGCAGTGAAATGAGTTTTGGTGGCACAGATACGCAGTATTTT. The V call is TRBV6-4, the J call TRBJ2-3, with D hard to call. CDR3 size: 16 residues. V gave up 3 bases and J gave up 1 base, with 14 bases separating them. Per germline, CDR1 MRHNA and CDR2 SNTAGT.

The CDR3: CASSQPTGTTPDTQYF. CDR3 nucleotides: TGTGCCAGCAGTCAACCTACCGGGACTACGCCAGATACGCAGTATTTT. The V call is TRBV6-6, the J call TRBJ2-3; TRBD2 agrees at 7 bases. The junction had 12 bases not matched to a gene; V was cut back by 5 bases and J by 4 bases. Germline V lookup: CDR1 MNHNY, CDR2 SVGAGI (reference sequence). The CDR3 has 16 residues.

The CDR3 coding sequence is TGTGCCAGCAGCTTTAGCGGGGAAGATACGCAGTATTTT. It specifies CASSFSGEDTQYF. The chain couples TRBV7-2 to TRBJ2-3; TRBD2 aligns across 8 bases. CDR1 and CDR2 from the germline V gene are SGHTA and FQGNSA. Unmatched junction bases numbered 1, after V lost 3 bases and J lost 5 bases. CDR3 length: 13 residues.

In this sample, this clone turned up once. The chain is built from TRBV5-5 and TRBJ1-2; no definite D call. Germline CDR1 and CDR2: SGHKS and YYEKEE (reference sequence). Trimming left V 3 bases short and J 0 bases short, with 9 bases between. The CDR3 contains 14 residues. The CDR3 loop is CASSSLDPNYGYTF. The CDR3 coding sequence is TGTGCCAGCAGCTCCTTAGACCCTAACTATGGCTACACCTTC.

Only one count was recorded for this clone. The V gene is TRBV2, the J gene TRBJ2-1; D is unresolved. Germline values: CDR1 SNHLY, CDR2 FYNNEI. The CDR3 extends over 11 amino acids. V lost 7 bases and J 9 bases, leaving 10 bases between the germline ends. The CDR3: CASMEVSEQFF. CDR3 sequence (DNA): TGTGCCAGCATGGAAGTATCTGAGCAGTTCTTC.

Only one count was recorded for this clone. The chain combines TRBV10-1 with TRBJ1-2; 7 bases are shared with TRBD1. The germline gives CDR1 WNHNN, CDR2 SYGVQD (reference sequence). Germline trimming cut 5 bases from V and 4 bases from J; bases unmatched to any gene: 10. The CDR3 sequence is 15 residues long. DNA of the CDR3: TGCGCCAGCAGTCCTGATCCGGGACAGAGCTATGGCTACACCTTC. Amino acids: CASSPDPGQSYGYTF.

The rearrangement links TRBV4-2 to TRBJ2-1; 13 nucleotides match TRBD2. The CDR3 is 16 residues long. Unmatched junction bases numbered 6, after V lost 4 bases and J lost 6 bases. From germline, CDR1 is LGHNA and CDR2 YNFKEQ. The DNA of the CDR3 is TGTGCCAGCAGCCGCGGACTAGCGGGGGAGGGCAATGAGCAGTTCTTC. It specifies CASSRGLAGEGNEQFF.

The chain recombines TRBV3-1 (or the pseudogene TRBV3-2) with TRBJ1-1; D gene unclear. The length of the CDR3 is 13 residues. CDR1 is LGHDT and CDR2 is YNNKEL in the germline V gene (reference sequence). V lost 4 bases, J lost 1 base, and 7 bases lay in between. DNA for the CDR3: TGTGCCAGCAGCCTACAGCAGAACACTGAAGCTTTCTTT. Translated: CASSLQQNTEAFF.

The chain has TRBV6-5 and TRBJ1-2; 10 bases are shared with TRBD1. V lost 2 bases to trimming and J lost 7 bases; unmatched junction nucleotides: 1. The CDR3 runs to 13 residues. CDR1 is MNHEY, CDR2 SVGAGI, per germline. The CDR3 reads CASSYRDRGGYTF. Written as DNA, the CDR3 is TGTGCCAGCAGTTACCGGGACAGGGGTGGCTACACCTTC.

This clone was seen a few times. The V call is TRBV13, the J call TRBJ2-1; perhaps TRBD2 as D (5 bases). The CDR3 totals 17 residues. V was cut by 2 bases and J by 4 bases, with 18 bases left in between. Germline-derived CDR1 and CDR2 are PRHDT and FYEKMQ (reference sequence). The CDR3 reads CASSLYLGVGVYNEQFF. In DNA form, the CDR3 reads TGTGCCAGCAGCTTATATCTCGGGGTCGGGGTTTACAATGAGCAGTTCTTC.

This rearrangement joins TRBV9 to TRBJ1-2; D may be TRBD1 (6 bases). The CDR3 loop spans 18 amino acids. Germline lookup yields CDR1 SGDLS and CDR2 YYNGEE. The V end was cut by 4 bases, the J end by 4 bases, with 26 bases between. Written as DNA, the CDR3 is TGTGCCAGCAGCTCCTCTGGGGGGCGAGGATTAGGATCCTATGGCTACACCTTC. Protein: CASSSSGGRGLGSYGYTF.

This clone occurred a few times. This chain connects TRBV5-6 to TRBJ2-7; D is uncertain. The length of the CDR3 is 12 residues. The germline gives CDR1 SGHDT, CDR2 YYEEEE. The V gene lost 4 bases and the J gene lost 4 bases, with 9 bases spanning the gap. As DNA, the CDR3 is TGTGCCAGCAGCGACGACGGGTACGAGCAGTACTTC. Its protein is CASSDDGYEQYF.

With regard to this clone: The sample contains more than one DNA sequence encoding this CDR3. Here the CDR3 reads CASSLDTYTDTQYF. Here the CDR3 DNA reads TGTGCCAGCAGCTTAGACACCTACACAGATACGCAGTATTTT. This chain uses TRBV7-2 with TRBJ2-3; no reliable D call. Trimming cost V 1 base and J 2 bases, with 7 bases left between them. The CDR3 extends over 14 amino acids. CDR1 and CDR2 from the germline V gene are SGHTA and FQGNSA.

The chain employs TRBV4-1 and TRBJ2-1; 15 nucleotides line up with TRBD2. Trimming removed 4 bases from V and 9 bases from J; junction bases left unmatched: 10. The CDR3 is 17 amino acids. Germline V gives CDR1 MGHRA, CDR2 YSYEKL. The CDR3 protein is CASSLPWTSGGAGEQFF. The DNA for the CDR3 is TGCGCCAGCAGCCTACCTTGGACTAGCGGGGGGGCTGGTGAGCAGTTCTTC.

The genes are TRBV7-2 and TRBJ1-5, with no clear D. The V gene lost 3 bases and the J gene lost 5 bases, with 8 bases spanning the gap. The CDR3 contains 13 residues. Germline CDR1 reads SGHTA; CDR2 reads FQGNSA. The CDR3 sequence: CASSFESDQPQHF. The DNA of the CDR3 is TGTGCCAGCAGCTTTGAATCGGATCAGCCCCAGCATTTT.

J is TRBJ1-5 and V is TRBV5-4, with a possible D match to TRBD1 (6 bases). Germline CDR1 reads SGHNT; CDR2 reads YYREEE (reference sequence). V was clipped by 4 bases and J by 5 bases, with 13 bases between them. The CDR3 has 14 residues. The CDR3 protein is CASSIQGYDQPQHF. CDR3 sequence (DNA): TGTGCCAGCAGCATACAGGGTTATGATCAGCCCCAGCATTTT.

This rearrangement joins TRBV14 to TRBJ2-3; TRBD2 is a possible D gene (5 bases). Germline CDR1 and CDR2: SGHDN and FVKESK. The V end was cut by 3 bases, the J end by 5 bases, with 18 bases between. This CDR3 contains 16 residues. The CDR3 protein is CASSHISGIGGDTQYF. For the CDR3, the DNA is TGTGCCAGCAGCCACATCTCGGGGATAGGTGGAGATACGCAGTATTTT.

The V and J genes are TRBV6-2 or TRBV6-3 and TRBJ2-2, with 7 bases identical to TRBD1. Per the germline V gene, CDR1 is MNHEY and CDR2 is SVGEGT. This CDR3 has 16 amino acids. V shed 2 bases and J 5 bases; nucleotides not matched to a gene: 8. CDR3 sequence: CASSYGLRRGTGELFF. The CDR3 nucleotides read TGTGCCAGCAGTTACGGGCTCCGCAGGGGGACCGGGGAGCTGTTTTTT.

The V and J genes are TRBV30 and TRBJ2-3; a possible D gene is TRBD2 (6 bases). Germline assignment: CDR1 GTSNPN and CDR2 SVGIG (reference sequence). CDR3 length: 13 amino acids. Trimming left V 4 bases short and J 6 bases short, with 14 bases between. The CDR3 loop is CAWTTRGRDTQYF. The CDR3 nucleotides read TGTGCCTGGACTACGCGGGGCCGGGATACGCAGTATTTT. Looking up the rest from reference TRBV30 and TRBJ2-3 gives the full variable domain: SQTIHQWPATLVQPVGSPLSLECTVEGTSNPNLYWYRQAAGRGLQLLFYSVGIGQISSEVPQNLSASRPQDRQFILSSKKLLLSDSGFYLCAWTTRGRDTQYFGPGTRLTVL.

The gene calls are TRBV11-2 and TRBJ2-2; 8 bases fit TRBD2. The germline V gene encodes CDR1 SGHAT and CDR2 FQNNGV. V lost 3 bases and J lost 4; bases outside the gene matches: 4. CDR3 length equals 15 residues. The CDR3 sequence is CASSFYGGATGELFF. CDR3 nucleotide sequence: TGTGCCAGCAGCTTTTACGGGGGGGCCACCGGGGAGCTGTTTTTT.

This clone has just a few counts. The chain recombines TRBV2 with TRBJ2-1, with 8 bases fitting TRBD1. The length of the CDR3 is 13 residues. Germline CDR1 SNHLY, CDR2 FYNNEI. J was trimmed by 4 bases and V by 6 bases; bases with no gene match: 2. CDR3 DNA sequence: TGTGCCAGCAGGGACAGGGCGTACAATGAGCAGTTCTTC. Its translation: CASRDRAYNEQFF.

V gene TRBV6-6 combines with J gene TRBJ2-5; D is uncertain. V was cut by 2 bases and J by 3 bases, with 7 bases left in between. There are 13 residues in the CDR3. Germline-derived CDR1 and CDR2 are MNHNY and SVGAGI (reference sequence). The CDR3 sequence is CASSYRREETQYF. The CDR3 region has the DNA TGTGCCAGCAGTTACCGGAGAGAAGAGACCCAGTACTTC.

The gene calls are TRBV21-1 and TRBJ1-4. TRBV21-1 is shown as a pseudogene. This CDR3 spans 10 amino acids. The CDR3 nucleotides are TGTGCCACCCGGCTTGAAAAACTGTTTTTT. Encoded protein: CATRLEKLFF.